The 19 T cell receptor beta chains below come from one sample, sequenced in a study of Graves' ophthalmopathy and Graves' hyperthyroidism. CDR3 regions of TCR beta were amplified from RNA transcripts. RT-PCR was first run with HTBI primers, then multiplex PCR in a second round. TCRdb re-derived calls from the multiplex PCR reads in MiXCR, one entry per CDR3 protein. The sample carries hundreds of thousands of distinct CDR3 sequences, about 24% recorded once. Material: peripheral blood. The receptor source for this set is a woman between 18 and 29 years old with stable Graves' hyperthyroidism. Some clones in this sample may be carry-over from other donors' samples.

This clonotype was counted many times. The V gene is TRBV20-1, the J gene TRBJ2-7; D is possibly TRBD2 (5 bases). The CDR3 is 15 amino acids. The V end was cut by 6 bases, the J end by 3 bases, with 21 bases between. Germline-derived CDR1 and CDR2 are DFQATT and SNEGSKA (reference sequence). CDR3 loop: CSALPRERLGYEQYF. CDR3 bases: TGCAGTGCCTTACCCCGGGAACGACTGGGCTACGAGCAGTACTTC.

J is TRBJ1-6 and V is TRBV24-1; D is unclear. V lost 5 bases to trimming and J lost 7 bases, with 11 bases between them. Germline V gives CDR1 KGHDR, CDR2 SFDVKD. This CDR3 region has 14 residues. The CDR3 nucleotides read TGTGCCACCAGTGCATCAGCCGCGAATTCACCCCTCCACTTT. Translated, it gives CATSASAANSPLHF.

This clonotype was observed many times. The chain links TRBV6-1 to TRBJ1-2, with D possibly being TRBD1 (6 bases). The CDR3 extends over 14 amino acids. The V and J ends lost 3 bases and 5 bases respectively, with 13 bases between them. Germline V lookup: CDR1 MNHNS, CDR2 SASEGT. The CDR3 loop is CASSDLGARYGYTF. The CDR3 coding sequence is TGTGCCAGCAGTGATCTGGGGGCGCGATATGGCTACACCTTC.

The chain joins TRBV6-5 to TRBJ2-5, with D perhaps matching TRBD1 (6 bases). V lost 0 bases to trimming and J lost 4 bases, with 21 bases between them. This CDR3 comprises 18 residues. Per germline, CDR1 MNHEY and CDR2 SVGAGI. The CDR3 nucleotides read TGTGCCAGCAGTTACTCGACGATTTTCGGGACACCAGGAGAGACCCAGTACTTC. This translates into CASSYSTIFGTPGETQYF.

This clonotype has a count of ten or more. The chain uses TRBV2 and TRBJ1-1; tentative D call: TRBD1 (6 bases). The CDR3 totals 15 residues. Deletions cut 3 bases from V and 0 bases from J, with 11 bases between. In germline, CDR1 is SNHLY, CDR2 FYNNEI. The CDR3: CASSDPGTLNTEAFF. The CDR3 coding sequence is TGTGCCAGCAGTGACCCCGGGACACTGAACACTGAAGCTTTCTTT.

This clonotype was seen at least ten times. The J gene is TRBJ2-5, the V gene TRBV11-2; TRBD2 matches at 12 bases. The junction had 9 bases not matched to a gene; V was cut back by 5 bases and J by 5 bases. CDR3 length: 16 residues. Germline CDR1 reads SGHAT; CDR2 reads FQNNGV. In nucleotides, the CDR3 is TGTGCCAGCAGCCTCGGACTAGCGGGACAGGGTGAGACCCAGTACTTC. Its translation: CASSLGLAGQGETQYF. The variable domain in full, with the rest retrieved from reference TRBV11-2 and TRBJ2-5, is EAGVAQSPRYKIIEKRQSVAFWCNPISGHATLYWYQQILGQGPKLLIQFQNNGVVDDSQLPKDRFSAERLKGVDSTLKIQPAKLEDSAVYLCASSLGLAGQGETQYFGPGTRLLVL.

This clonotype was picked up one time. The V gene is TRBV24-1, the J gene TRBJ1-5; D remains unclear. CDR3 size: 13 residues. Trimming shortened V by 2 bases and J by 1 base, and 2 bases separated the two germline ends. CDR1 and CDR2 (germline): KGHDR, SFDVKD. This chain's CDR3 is CATSDYSNQPQHF. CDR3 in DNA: TGTGCCACCAGTGATTACAGCAATCAGCCCCAGCATTTT.

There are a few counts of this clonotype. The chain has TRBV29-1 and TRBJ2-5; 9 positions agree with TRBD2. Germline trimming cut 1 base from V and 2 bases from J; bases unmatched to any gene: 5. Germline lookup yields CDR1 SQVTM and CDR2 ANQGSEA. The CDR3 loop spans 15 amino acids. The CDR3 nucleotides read TGCAGCGTTGAAGGGGTAGCGGGGGCACAAGAGACCCAGTACTTC. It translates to CSVEGVAGAQETQYF.

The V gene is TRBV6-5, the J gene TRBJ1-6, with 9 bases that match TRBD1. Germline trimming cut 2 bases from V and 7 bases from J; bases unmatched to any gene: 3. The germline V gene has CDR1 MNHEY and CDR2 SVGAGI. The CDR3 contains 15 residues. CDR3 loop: CASSYAGQGNSPLHF. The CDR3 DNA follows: TGTGCCAGCAGTTACGCCGGACAGGGGAATTCACCCCTCCACTTT.

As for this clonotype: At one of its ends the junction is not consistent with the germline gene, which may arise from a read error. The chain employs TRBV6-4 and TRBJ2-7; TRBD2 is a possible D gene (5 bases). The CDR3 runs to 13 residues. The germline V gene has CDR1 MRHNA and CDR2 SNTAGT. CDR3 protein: CASSSGFGYEQYF. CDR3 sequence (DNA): TGTGCTAGCAGTTCGGGATTCGGCTACGAGCAGTACTTC.

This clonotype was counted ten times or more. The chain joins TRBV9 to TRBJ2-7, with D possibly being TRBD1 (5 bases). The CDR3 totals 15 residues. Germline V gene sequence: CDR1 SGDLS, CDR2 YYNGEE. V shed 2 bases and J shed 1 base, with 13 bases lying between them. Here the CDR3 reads CASSVSTSGSYEQYF. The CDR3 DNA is TGTGCCAGCAGCGTTTCAACCTCAGGGTCCTACGAGCAGTACTTC.

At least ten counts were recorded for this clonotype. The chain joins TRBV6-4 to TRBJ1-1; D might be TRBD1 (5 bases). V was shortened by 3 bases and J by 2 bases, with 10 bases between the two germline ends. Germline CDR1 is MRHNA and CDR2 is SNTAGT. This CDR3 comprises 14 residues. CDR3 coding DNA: TGTGCCAGCAGTGAACGGGGGGAAAACACTGAAGCTTTCTTT. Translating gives CASSERGENTEAFF.

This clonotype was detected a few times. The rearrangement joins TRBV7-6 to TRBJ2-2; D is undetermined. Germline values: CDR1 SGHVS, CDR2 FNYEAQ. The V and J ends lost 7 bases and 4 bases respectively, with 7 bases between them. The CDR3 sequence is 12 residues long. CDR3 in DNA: TGTGCCAGCAATCGGCCCACCGGGGAGCTGTTTTTT. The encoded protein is CASNRPTGELFF.

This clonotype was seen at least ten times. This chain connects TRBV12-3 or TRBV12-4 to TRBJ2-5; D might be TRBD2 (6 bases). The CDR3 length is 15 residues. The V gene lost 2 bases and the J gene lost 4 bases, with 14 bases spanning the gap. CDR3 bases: TGTGCCAGCAGTTTACCCCCCCGGGAGCTAGAGACCCAGTACTTC. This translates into CASSLPPRELETQYF.

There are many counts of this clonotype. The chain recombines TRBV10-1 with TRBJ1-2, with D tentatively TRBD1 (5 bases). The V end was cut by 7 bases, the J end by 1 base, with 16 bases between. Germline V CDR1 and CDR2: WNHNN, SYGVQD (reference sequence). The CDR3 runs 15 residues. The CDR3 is CASTMAWTFNYGYTF. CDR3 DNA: TGCGCCAGCACCATGGCGTGGACATTTAACTATGGCTACACCTTC.

The DNA for the CDR3 is TGCAGCGTTGATGGGACAGAGAACACTGAAGCTTTCTTT. The encoded protein is CSVDGTENTEAFF. The rearrangement links TRBV29-1 to TRBJ1-1, with 7 bases matching TRBD1. J was trimmed by 1 base and V by 3 bases; bases with no gene match: 2. Germline values: CDR1 SQVTM, CDR2 ANQGSEA. The CDR3 consists of 13 residues.

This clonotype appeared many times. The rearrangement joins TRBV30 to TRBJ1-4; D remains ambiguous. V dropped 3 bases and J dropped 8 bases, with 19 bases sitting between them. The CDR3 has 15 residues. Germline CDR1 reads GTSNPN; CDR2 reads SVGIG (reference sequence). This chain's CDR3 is CAWRGKKPSPEKLFF. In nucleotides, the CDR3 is TGTGCCTGGAGGGGGAAGAAACCCTCCCCGGAAAAACTGTTTTTT.

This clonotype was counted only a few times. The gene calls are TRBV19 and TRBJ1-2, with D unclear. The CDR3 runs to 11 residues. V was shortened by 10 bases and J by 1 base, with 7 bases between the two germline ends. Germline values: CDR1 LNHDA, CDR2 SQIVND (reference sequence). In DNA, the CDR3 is TGTGCCACCCGAGTTAACTATGGCTACACCTTC. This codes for CATRVNYGYTF.

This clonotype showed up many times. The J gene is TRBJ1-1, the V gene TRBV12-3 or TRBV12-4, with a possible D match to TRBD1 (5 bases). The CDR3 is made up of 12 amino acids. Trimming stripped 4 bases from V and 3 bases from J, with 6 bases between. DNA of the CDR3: TGTGCCAGCAGTTGGGGGGACACTGAAGCTTTCTTT. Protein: CASSWGDTEAFF.